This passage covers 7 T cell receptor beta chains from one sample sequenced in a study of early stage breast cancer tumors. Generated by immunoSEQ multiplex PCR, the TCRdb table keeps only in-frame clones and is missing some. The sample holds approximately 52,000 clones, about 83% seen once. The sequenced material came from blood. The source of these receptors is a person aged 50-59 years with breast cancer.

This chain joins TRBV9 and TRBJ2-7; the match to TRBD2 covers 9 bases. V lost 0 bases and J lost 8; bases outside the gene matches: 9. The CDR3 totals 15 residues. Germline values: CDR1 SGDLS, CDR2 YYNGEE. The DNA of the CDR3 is TGTGCCAGCAGCGTAGGGGCTAGCGGGGATAGGAAGCAGTACTTC. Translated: CASSVGASGDRKQYF.

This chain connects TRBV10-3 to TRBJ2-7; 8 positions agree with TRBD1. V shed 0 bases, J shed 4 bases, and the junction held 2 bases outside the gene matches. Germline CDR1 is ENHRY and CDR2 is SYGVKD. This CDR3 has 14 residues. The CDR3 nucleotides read TGTGCCATCAGTGAGTCCGGACAGGGTTACGAGCAGTACTTC. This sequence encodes CAISESGQGYEQYF.

The CDR3 nucleotides read TGTGCCAGCACCAGATCTGGGTCTAATGGAGATACGCAGTATTTT. Translated: CASTRSGSNGDTQYF. The V call is TRBV6-5, the J call TRBJ2-3; D not resolved. The ends were cut back, 7 bases at V and 5 bases at J, with 19 bases in the middle. Germline CDR1 reads MNHEY; CDR2 reads SVGAGI. The CDR3 totals 15 residues.

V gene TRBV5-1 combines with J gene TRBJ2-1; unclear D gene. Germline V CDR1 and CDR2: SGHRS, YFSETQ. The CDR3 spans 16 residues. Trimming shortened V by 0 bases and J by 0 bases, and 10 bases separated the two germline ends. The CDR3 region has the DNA TGCGCCAGCAGCTTGGAGGTCAGGAGCTCCTACAATGAGCAGTTCTTC. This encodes CASSLEVRSSYNEQFF.

The CDR3 spells CASSRETGGNTEAFF. The CDR3 DNA sequence: TGTGCCAGCAGCCGCGAGACAGGGGGGAACACTGAAGCTTTCTTT. J is TRBJ1-1 and V is TRBV28; 9 bases map to TRBD1. V trimming: 6 bases; J trimming: 1 base; junction bases outside the gene matches: 6. The V gene's germline CDR1 is MDHEN and CDR2 SYDVKM. The CDR3 has 15 residues.

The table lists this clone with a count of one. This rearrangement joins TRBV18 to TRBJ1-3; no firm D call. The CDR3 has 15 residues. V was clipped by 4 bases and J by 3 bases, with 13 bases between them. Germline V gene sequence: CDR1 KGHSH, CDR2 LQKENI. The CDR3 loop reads CASSLAWTGGNTIYF. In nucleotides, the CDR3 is TGTGCCAGCTCACTGGCCTGGACGGGTGGAAACACCATATATTTT.

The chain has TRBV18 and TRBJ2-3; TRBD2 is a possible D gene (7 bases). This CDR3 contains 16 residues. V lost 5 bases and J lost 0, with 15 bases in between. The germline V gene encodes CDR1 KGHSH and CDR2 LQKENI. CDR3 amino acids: CASSSRGGASTDTQYF. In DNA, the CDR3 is TGTGCCAGCTCATCTAGAGGGGGGGCCAGCACAGATACGCAGTATTTT.